This passage covers 9 T cell receptor beta chains from one sample sequenced in a study of OX40 agonist ivuxolimab in advanced cancers. Clones were read by immunoSEQ multiplex PCR, and TCRdb kept only the in-frame ones, dropping some. The sample has roughly 50,000 clones; 75% to 90% are singletons. Here the sequenced sample was CD4+ or CD8+ T cells sorted from blood, taken in a trial of the OX40 agonist ivuxolimab. The origin of the receptors is an adult with an advanced solid tumor such as melanoma, head and neck, liver or kidney cancer.

The chain links TRBV18 to TRBJ1-4, with D unresolved. Trimming removed 8 bases at V and 3 bases at J, with 10 bases between. The CDR3 totals 13 residues. Per the germline V gene, CDR1 is KGHSH and CDR2 is LQKENI. CDR3 region: CASTDISNEKLFF. In DNA, the CDR3 is TGTGCCAGCACAGACATTTCTAATGAAAAACTGTTTTTT.

The gene calls are TRBV10-2 and TRBJ1-2; a possible D gene is TRBD1 (5 bases). Germline CDR1 reads WSHSY; CDR2 reads SAAADI. This CDR3 is 15 amino acids long. Trimming cost V 3 bases and J 1 base, with 12 bases left between them. The DNA for the CDR3 is TGCGCCAGCAGTGATCAGGGCACCTATAACTATGGCTACACCTTC. Protein: CASSDQGTYNYGYTF.

J is TRBJ2-7 and V is TRBV28, with TRBD2 matching over 10 bases. Germline values: CDR1 MDHEN, CDR2 SYDVKM. V lost 1 base, J lost 6 bases, and 6 bases stayed unmatched. This CDR3 is 15 amino acids long. The CDR3 spells CASSLFGTSDSEQYF. CDR3 nucleotides: TGTGCCAGCAGTTTATTTGGGACTAGCGACAGCGAGCAGTACTTC.

This chain links TRBV30 with TRBJ2-6, with TRBD2 matching over 8 bases. The length of the CDR3 is 15 residues. CDR1 and CDR2 (germline): GTSNPN, SVGIG (reference sequence). With 8 bases clipped from V and 2 bases from J, the junction kept 8 bases outside the gene matches. This CDR3 is CAQRAGGPGANVLTF. Written as DNA, the CDR3 is TGTGCCCAAAGGGCGGGGGGCCCTGGGGCCAACGTCCTGACTTTC. Full variable domain (missing parts from reference TRBV30 and TRBJ2-6): SQTIHQWPATLVQPVGSPLSLECTVEGTSNPNLYWYRQAAGRGLQLLFYSVGIGQISSEVPQNLSASRPQDRQFILSSKKLLLSDSGFYLCAQRAGGPGANVLTFGAGSRLTVL.

This chain links TRBV5-1 with TRBJ2-3, with D uncertain. Germline lookup yields CDR1 SGHRS and CDR2 YFSETQ. This CDR3 region has 16 residues. Trimming shortened V by 4 bases and J by 0 bases, and 15 bases separated the two germline ends. The DNA for the CDR3 is TGCGCCAGCAGCCCCGCAGGCGGCCAGAGCACAGATACGCAGTATTTT. Its translation is CASSPAGGQSTDTQYF. Combining the CDR3 with reference TRBV5-1 and TRBJ2-3 gives the whole variable domain KAGVTQTPRYLIKTRGQQVTLSCSPISGHRSVSWYQQTPGQGLQFLFEYFSETQRNKGNFPGRFSGRQFSNSRSEMNVSTLELGDSALYLCASSPAGGQSTDTQYFGPGTRLTVL.

The rearrangement links TRBV4-1 to TRBJ2-7; D ambiguous. Germline V lookup: CDR1 MGHRA, CDR2 YSYEKL. With 0 bases removed from V and 9 bases from J, the gap between germline ends came to 6 bases. The CDR3 runs to 11 residues. Written as DNA, the CDR3 is TGCGCCAGCAGCCAAGACGAGGTGCAGTACTTC. Amino acid sequence: CASSQDEVQYF.

The CDR3, as DNA: TGTGCCAGTAGTATAGACAGACTAAACTATGGCTACACCTTC. This encodes CASSIDRLNYGYTF. The J gene is TRBJ1-2, the V gene TRBV19; D call uncertain. The germline gives CDR1 LNHDA, CDR2 SQIVND (reference sequence). The CDR3 has 14 residues. V lost 0 bases and J lost 2, with 7 bases in between.

This clone was counted a single time. The chain has TRBV10-3 and TRBJ1-1; possibly TRBD1 for D (6 bases). The CDR3 covers 12 residues. CDR1 and CDR2 (germline): ENHRY, SYGVKD. Trimming pared 5 bases from V and 5 bases from J, leaving 9 bases between. CDR3: CAISTGSTEAFF. The CDR3 DNA is TGTGCCATCAGTACAGGGTCTACTGAAGCTTTCTTT.

This clone was picked up a small number of times. The CDR3 reads CASSAGAYGYTF. CDR3 DNA sequence: TGTGCCAGCAGCGCAGGGGCTTATGGCTACACCTTC. J is TRBJ1-2 and V is TRBV28; tentative D call: TRBD1 (6 bases). Germline loops: CDR1 MDHEN, CDR2 SYDVKM. V lost 6 bases and J lost 5, with 10 bases in between. The CDR3 consists of 12 residues.